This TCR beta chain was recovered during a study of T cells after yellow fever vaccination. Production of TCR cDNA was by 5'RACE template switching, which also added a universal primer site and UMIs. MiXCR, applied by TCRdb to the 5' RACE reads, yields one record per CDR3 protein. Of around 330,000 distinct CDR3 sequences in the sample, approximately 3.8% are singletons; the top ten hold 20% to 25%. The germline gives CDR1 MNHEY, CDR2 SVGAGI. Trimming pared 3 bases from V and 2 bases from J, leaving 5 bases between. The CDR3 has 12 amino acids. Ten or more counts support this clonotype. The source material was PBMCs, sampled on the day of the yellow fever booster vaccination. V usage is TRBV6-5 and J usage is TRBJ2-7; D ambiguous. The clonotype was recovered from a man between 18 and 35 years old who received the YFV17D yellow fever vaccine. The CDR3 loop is CASSYDTYEQYF. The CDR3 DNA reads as TGTGCCAGCAGTTATGATACCTACGAGCAGTACTTC.